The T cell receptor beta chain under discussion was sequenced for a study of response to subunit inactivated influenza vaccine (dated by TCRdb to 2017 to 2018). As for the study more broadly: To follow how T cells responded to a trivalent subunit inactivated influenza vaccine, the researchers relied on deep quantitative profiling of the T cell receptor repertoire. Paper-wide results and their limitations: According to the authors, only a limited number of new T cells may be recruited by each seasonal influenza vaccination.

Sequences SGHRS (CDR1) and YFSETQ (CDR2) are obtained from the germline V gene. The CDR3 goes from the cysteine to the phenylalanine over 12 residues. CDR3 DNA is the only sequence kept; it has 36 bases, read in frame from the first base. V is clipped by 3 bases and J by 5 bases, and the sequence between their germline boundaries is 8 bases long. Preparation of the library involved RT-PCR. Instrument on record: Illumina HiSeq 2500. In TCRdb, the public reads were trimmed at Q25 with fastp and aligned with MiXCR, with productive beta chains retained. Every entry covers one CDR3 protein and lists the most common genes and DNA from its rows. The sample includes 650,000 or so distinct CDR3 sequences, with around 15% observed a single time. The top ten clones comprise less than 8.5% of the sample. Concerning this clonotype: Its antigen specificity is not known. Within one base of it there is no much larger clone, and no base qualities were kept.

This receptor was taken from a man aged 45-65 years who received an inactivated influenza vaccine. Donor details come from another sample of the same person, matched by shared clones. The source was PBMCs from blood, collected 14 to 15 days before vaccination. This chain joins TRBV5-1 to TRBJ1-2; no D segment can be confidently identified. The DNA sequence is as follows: TGCGCCAGCAGCTCCGACGGATATGGCTACACCTTC. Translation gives CASSSDGYGYTF.